The TCR beta chain under discussion was sequenced for a study of monozygotic twins with inflammatory bowel disease (dated by TCRdb to the late 2010s). Study-wide context: In total, about 28 monozygotic twin pairs made up the full study: 19 Danish pairs, all IBD-discordant, plus nine German pairs, of which four were IBD-concordant and five were IBD-discordant. Within discordant pairs, disease-associated traits were sought mainly by comparing IBD patients with their genetically identical healthy co-twins. Each individual had, on average, about 151 000 unique TCRalpha sequences and 181 000 unique TCRbeta sequences available for analysis.

From each donor, a roughly 2.6 ml peripheral blood sample was collected into PAXgene tubes and stored at -80 degrees C. Without any T cell sorting, total RNA was extracted from whole blood using the PAXgene blood miRNA kit on an automated QIAcube. Deep TCRalpha and TCRbeta repertoire profiling with unique molecular barcoding was performed on peripheral blood of monozygotic twin pairs concordant or discordant for inflammatory bowel disease. For every twin pair, smoking habits were documented, and each individual was categorised as a current, former or never smoker. Comment on this clonotype: Its antigen remains unidentified.

Summary of the overall study and its limitations: TCRbeta repertoire diversity, by inverse Simpson index, was decreased in IBD patients compared with their healthy co-twins. No difference in repertoire similarity was observed between concordant and discordant twins, possibly owing to limited statistical power. Differing immunosuppressive treatments among patients may have added background noise and inter-individual variability to the repertoires. The results gave no support for a single strong signal or clonotype linked to IBD. The analysis was unable to tell apart different T cell subtypes. Fewer clonotypes were shared with other individuals by IBD patients than by healthy twins, most markedly in patients showing signs of disease activity.

Library creation used 5' RACE. The input for every TCR library was around 4,000 ng of total RNA. cDNA was synthesized with SMARTScribe reverse transcriptase in eight separate reactions per sample. During cDNA synthesis, template switching introduced unique molecular identifiers that contained a 6-nucleotide sample barcode. Two nested PCRs of around 16 and 10 cycles amplified the TCRalpha and TCRbeta cDNA, and bead purification followed each PCR. Before amplification, the cDNA was treated with uracil DNA-glycosylase and purified using the QIAquick PCR purification kit. The second PCR was the step at which Illumina TruSeq-compatible adapters and sample-specific barcodes were added. TapeStation and Qubit were used to check library quality and concentration, and roughly 4.8 ng of each library went into the pool. Sequencing of the pooled libraries was done on an Illumina HiSeq2500 single-index Rapid Run using custom sequencing primers and 2 x 100 bp reads. Per the authors' processing: PCR and sequencing errors were corrected by UMI-based consensus assembly using MiGEC version 1.2.6. MiXCR version 2.1.1 was used for V(D)J alignment, clonotype assembly and CDR3 extraction. To normalise gene usage, clonotype sharing and MAIT/NKT TCR abundance, the analysis used the top 1000, 10 000 and 20 000 clonotypes per sample. After downsampling to 27 000 UMIs, diversity was calculated as the inverse Simpson index using the vegan R package. Paired Mann-Whitney U tests were applied to discordant twin pairs, and Benjamini-Hochberg correction was used for multiple testing. One entry per CDR3 protein sequence results from the TCRdb reprocessing of the reads, with DNA left out. The V and J calls, along with clone size, are taken from TCRdb and not from the paper's own processing. The data table for this sample lists a few hundred thousand distinct CDR3 sequences. Jointly, the top ten make up 1.6% of the sample.

What was sequenced was blood. The sequence was obtained from a human donor with ulcerative colitis or Crohn's disease, or a healthy co-twin of an affected twin (not recorded which).

The CDR3 amino acid sequence is: CATSNRGRNYGYTF. The receptor chain draws on TRBV24-1 and TRBJ1-2; TCRdb gives TRBD1 as the D gene, but with no DNA this cannot be confirmed. Sequences KGHDR (CDR1) and SFDVKD (CDR2) are obtained from the germline V gene. From its cysteine to its phenylalanine, the CDR3 spans 14 amino acids. The DNA sequence is not available.